This T cell receptor (beta chain) derives from a study of T cells in Graves' hyperthyroidism and ophthalmopathy (dated by TCRdb to the late 2010s). Looking at the study overall: A discovery cohort of about 100 patients, 43 with Graves' ophthalmopathy and fewer than 65 with stable Graves' hyperthyroidism, was used to find distinguishing TCR V-J signatures. An independent validation cohort of 18 to 20 hyperthyroidism patients and approximately 15 patients who later progressed to ophthalmopathy tested prospective prediction of ophthalmopathy. For training and testing, the roughly 97 patients in the discovery cohort were randomly divided in a 7:3 ratio. In addition, the study compared T-cell repertoires in thyroid tissue and in blood from about 6 Graves' hyperthyroidism patients. After blood sampling, hyperthyroidism patients were treated with methimazole at a starting dose of 30 mg daily, and ophthalmopathy patients were treated with high-dose intravenous methylprednisolone. TCR Vbeta CDR3 sequencing of 120 to 150 peripheral blood samples (roughly 41 ophthalmopathy, under 80 hyperthyroidism and some 17 progressor patients) is reported in the paper. Results and caveats for the whole study, not just this receptor: Most expanded thyroid clonotypes (frequency above 0.001) were also detected in blood, a finding suggesting that blood repertoires may reflect thyroid immune responses. A model built on a 13 V-J signature distinguished ophthalmopathy from stable hyperthyroidism, reaching approximately 89% sensitivity and around 81% specificity in cross-validation and 80%/75% in testing. No statistical method was used to fix the sample size in advance, and group allocation was not hidden from the investigators. In validation, progression to ophthalmopathy was predicted by the model with around 70% sensitivity and 72.22% specificity, a median of approximately 6.5 months before onset.

Any patient with an uncontrolled infection, another autoimmune disease, pregnancy or lactation was excluded. Clinical symptoms, serum thyroxine and TRAb, thyroid ultrasound, and orbital computed tomography formed the basis for the diagnoses. Trizol reagent was used to extract total RNA, and RNA quality was then checked on an Agilent 2100 Bioanalyzer. The TCR beta CDR3 regions were amplified from RNA transcripts. The first round of RT-PCR for the TCR CDR3 was performed with the HTBI primer set and the Qiagen OneStep RT-PCR kit. The libraries were constructed in a second round of multiplex PCR and then size-selected and purified. The libraries were sequenced on an Illumina HiSeq2000 using paired-end 100 bp reads. The authors' analysis ran thus. SOAPnuke was used to process the raw data, throwing out any read that contained adapters or uncalled bases, had a mean Phred below 15, or lacked an exact constant-primer or identifier match. High-quality paired reads were merged with COPE v1.2.5, and unique nucleotide sequences were defined as clonotypes. MiTCR v1.1 was used to align clonotypes to the IMGT TRBV, TRBD and TRBJ reference segments. The analysis included only V-J combinations with a frequency above 0.0001, which together covered 99% to 99.2% of the repertoires. The TCS score was defined as the ratio of F50 (clonal expansion) to E x V (chaos), calculated using BLOSUM62-based TCRdist between CDR3 peptides within each V-J. Welch's t-statistics and random forest reduced some 510 V-J features to 10 to 15, which were used in a naive Bayes classifier (R e1071). Thyroid-blood repertoire similarity was quantified with the Morisita-Horn index. Through fastp at Q25 and MiXCR, TCRdb rebuilt clones from the public reads, retaining in-frame beta chains. Merged by CDR3 protein, the rows form single entries marked with the most common genes and DNA. TCRdb assigned the V and J calls; the authors' analysis was not used. The sample yields 450,000 to 700,000 distinct CDR3 sequences; roughly 46% were counted once. The top ten clonotypes cover around 20% of the sample.

In regard to this clonotype: Its antigen remains unidentified. No quality values exist for individual bases; no much larger clone is one base distant.

Input material: peripheral blood or thyroid tissue (not recorded which). This clonotype was sampled from an adult woman with Graves' disease, either hyperthyroidism or ophthalmopathy (not recorded which).

The bases are TGTGCCAGCAGCGCCCACAGGGCTGACACCATATATTTT. This yields the protein CASSAHRADTIYF. The V gene is TRBV7-2 and the J gene is TRBJ1-3; TRBD1 might be the D gene, on 6 matching bases. V was cut back by 5 bases and J by 8 bases, leaving a gap of 13 bases between them. The CDR3 sequence holds 13 residues, the cysteine and phenylalanine included. Only the CDR3 part of the read is kept: 39 bases, read in frame from the first base. According to the germline V gene, CDR1 reads SGHTA and CDR2 reads FQGNSA.